This T cell receptor (beta chain) was identified in a study of T cell responses to AZD1222 COVID-19 vaccine. Study-wide results and caveats: Most donors were white British, females outnumbered males, and clonal diversity was possibly underestimated. Spike-wide coverage was observed for vaccine-associated CD4 TCRs, with dominant responses at 160-218 and 743-854.

Data came from immunoSEQ multiplex PCR; TCRdb stores just in-frame clones and leaves some out. The sample consists of around 80,000 clones, 85% to 95% of them appearing once. With 2 bases removed from V and 0 bases from J, the gap between germline ends came to 5 bases. The CDR3 runs 14 residues. Germline CDR1 is KGHSH and CDR2 is LQKENI. This clone was seen only a few times. The antigen remains unidentified. The chain carries TRBV18 and TRBJ1-5; D remains unclear. The sequenced sample was peripheral blood, obtained 28 days after the second AZD1222 dose. This clonotype originated in an adult who received the AZD1222 COVID-19 vaccine. As DNA, the CDR3 is TGTGCCAGCTCACCAGTTAATAGCAATCAGCCCCAGCATTTT. Its translation is CASSPVNSNQPQHF. Full variable domain (outside the CDR3, taken from reference TRBV18 and TRBJ1-5): NAGVMQNPRHLVRRRGQEARLRCSPMKGHSHVYWYRQLPEEGLKFMVYLQKENIIDESGMPKERFSAEFPKEGPSILRIQQVVRGDSAAYFCASSPVNSNQPQHFGDGTRLSIL.